The TCR beta chain under discussion was sequenced for a study of blood T cell repertoires in COVID-19. Turning to the study itself: Sample material is recorded as cDNA or gDNA derived from T cells, B-cell-depleted T cells, or PBMCs.

V lost 8 bases to trimming and J lost 0 bases; unmatched junction nucleotides: 10. This CDR3 comprises 17 residues. The germline CDR1 and CDR2 sequences are SGHVS and FQNEAQ. In the study's own analysis: Amplification of reference gene primers was used by the study to estimate nucleated cell counts. The table came from immunoSEQ multiplex PCR; TCRdb's copy has only in-frame clones and leaves some out. D and trimming were read from the DNA, whereas the V and J calls and clone size are those reported in that table. The sample has about 150,000 clones, 75% to 95% seen once. The sequenced material came from peripheral blood. The chain combines TRBV7-8 with TRBJ2-1; TRBD1 agrees at 10 bases. This clonotype was obtained from a man in his forties or fifties with acute or convalescent COVID-19. The CDR3 spells CASGAGTGDSSYNEQFF. The CDR3 coding sequence is TGTGCCAGCGGAGCCGGGACAGGGGATAGCTCCTACAATGAGCAGTTCTTC.